The 9 T cell receptor beta chains below were found in one sample sequenced in a study of T-cell reconstitution after alpha-beta-depleted transplantation in children. A library of TCRbeta sequences, prepared with unique molecular identifiers, was generated. TCRdb reprocessed the PCR reads with MiXCR, giving one entry per CDR3 protein. Of tens of thousands of distinct CDR3 sequences in the sample, 15% to 20% are singletons; the top ten hold approximately 51%. Here the sequenced sample was PBMCs, mostly from graft donor cells, taken 360 days after TCRalphabeta/CD19-depleted stem cell transplant. The receptors shown here come from a male patient aged 2 to 9 who had a stem cell transplant for acute lymphoblastic leukemia, so the T cells may come from the graft donor.

This clonotype was seen more than once but under ten times. The chain uses TRBV5-8 and TRBJ2-3, with 12 bases identical to TRBD2. This CDR3 region has 17 residues. V lost 1 base to trimming and J lost 3 bases; unmatched junction nucleotides: 6. CDR1 and CDR2 from the germline V gene are SGHTS and YDEGEE. The CDR3 region is CASSLPRTSGITDTQYF. The CDR3 bases are TGTGCCAGCAGCTTGCCCCGGACTAGCGGGATTACAGATACGCAGTATTTT.

This clonotype has only a few counts. The J gene is TRBJ2-5, the V gene TRBV5-1; D perhaps matches TRBD1 (6 bases). The length of the CDR3 is 14 residues. CDR1 is SGHRS and CDR2 is YFSETQ in the germline V gene. V shed 1 base and J shed 3 bases, with 10 bases lying between them. CDR3 nucleotides: TGCGCCAGCAGCTTGTTTACAGGGAAAGAGACCCAGTACTTC. It is translated as CASSLFTGKETQYF.

The chain employs TRBV7-9 and TRBJ1-1; D is unclear. The length of the CDR3 is 13 residues. Trimming removed 5 bases from V and 0 bases from J, with 7 bases in between. The germline V gene has CDR1 SEHNR and CDR2 FQNEAQ (reference sequence). For the CDR3, the DNA is TGTGCCAGCAGCGACGTAATGAACACTGAAGCTTTCTTT. It yields the protein CASSDVMNTEAFF.

This clonotype was observed a handful of times. The chain uses TRBV2 and TRBJ2-7; D may correspond to TRBD1 or TRBD2 (5 bases each). The V end lost 3 bases, the J end lost 5 bases, and 14 bases lay between the germline ends. Germline CDR1 SNHLY, CDR2 FYNNEI. The length of the CDR3 is 14 residues. The DNA for the CDR3 is TGTGCCAGCAGTGACTTGGGACGTACGAACGAGCAGTACTTC. Encoded protein: CASSDLGRTNEQYF.

The chain recombines TRBV4-2 with TRBJ2-4; maybe TRBD1 (6 bases). CDR1 is LGHNA, CDR2 YNFKEQ, per germline. The V and J ends lost 0 bases and 4 bases respectively, with 10 bases between them. The CDR3 covers 15 residues. The CDR3 DNA reads as TGTGCCAGCAGCCAAGAGGTTACAGGGAAAAACATTCAGTACTTC. This sequence encodes CASSQEVTGKNIQYF.

Ten or more counts support this clonotype. The CDR3 spells CASDMTGFSYEQYF. The CDR3 nucleotides are TGCGCCAGCGACATGACCGGATTCTCCTACGAGCAGTACTTC. V gene TRBV5-1 combines with J gene TRBJ2-7; unclear D gene. This CDR3 spans 14 amino acids. Germline V CDR1 and CDR2: SGHRS, YFSETQ. The V end was cut by 7 bases, the J end by 0 bases, with 14 bases between.

The V gene is TRBV19, the J gene TRBJ2-1; possible D gene TRBD2, 6 bases. Trimming stripped 5 bases from V and 6 bases from J, with 17 bases between. Germline V CDR1 and CDR2: LNHDA, SQIVND (reference sequence). This CDR3 has 15 residues. The DNA of the CDR3 is TGTGCCAGTAGTCGTCCGACTAGTAGCCCCAATGAGCAGTTCTTC. Translated, it gives CASSRPTSSPNEQFF. The full variable domain, completed using reference TRBV19 and TRBJ2-1, is DGGITQSPKYLFRKEGQNVTLSCEQNLNHDAMYWYRQDPGQGLRLIYYSQIVNDFQKGDIAEGYSVSREKKESFPLTVTSAQKNPTAFYLCASSRPTSSPNEQFFGPGTRLTVL.

The sample holds many counts of this clonotype. CDR3 coding DNA: TGTGCCAGCAGCGCGGTTGGGGAGACCCAGTACTTC. As protein: CASSAVGETQYF. J is TRBJ2-5 and V is TRBV6-5; D gene uncertain. The CDR3 length is 12 residues. V lost 6 bases and J 5 bases, leaving 10 bases between the germline ends. In germline, CDR1 is MNHEY, CDR2 SVGAGI.

This clonotype was picked up a small number of times. The chain joins TRBV7-9 to TRBJ2-7; the D gene is possibly TRBD1 (6 bases). Germline V gene lookup returns CDR1 SEHNR and CDR2 FQNEAQ (reference sequence). There are 16 residues in the CDR3. The V end was cut by 1 base, the J end by 4 bases, with 17 bases between. CDR3 in amino acids: CASSLGTGLGSYEQYF. CDR3 sequence (DNA): TGTGCCAGCAGCTTAGGCACAGGGCTTGGTAGTTACGAGCAGTACTTC.